The source of this T cell receptor (beta chain) is a study of T cells after yellow fever vaccination. Study conclusions and caveats: A secondary response was less intense yet reached its peak sooner, at day 5 versus 15. Detected again after the booster were most primary-vaccination clones, at 95% to 98% CD4 and approximately 90% CD8. Only a small proportion of the clonotypes turned up in both the CD4 and the CD8 compartments, likely arising from convergent recombination.

As for this clonotype: Its antigen remains unknown.

Using its own MiXCR run on the 5' RACE reads, TCRdb lists one record per CDR3 protein. Of hundreds of thousands of distinct CDR3 sequences listed, 9% to 15% are singletons. The ends were cut back, 6 bases at V and 1 base at J, with 19 bases in the middle. In germline, CDR1 is DFQATT, CDR2 SNEGSKA (reference sequence). The CDR3 spans 16 residues. The gene calls are TRBV20-1 and TRBJ1-5, with D unresolved. Sequenced material: PBMCs, taken on the day of the yellow fever booster vaccination. This TCR derives from a man younger than 45 who received the YFV17D yellow fever vaccine. The DNA of the CDR3 is TGCAGTGCAACTGTCCGAGGCAGGATAAGCAATCAGCCCCAGCATTTT. It codes for CSATVRGRISNQPQHF.